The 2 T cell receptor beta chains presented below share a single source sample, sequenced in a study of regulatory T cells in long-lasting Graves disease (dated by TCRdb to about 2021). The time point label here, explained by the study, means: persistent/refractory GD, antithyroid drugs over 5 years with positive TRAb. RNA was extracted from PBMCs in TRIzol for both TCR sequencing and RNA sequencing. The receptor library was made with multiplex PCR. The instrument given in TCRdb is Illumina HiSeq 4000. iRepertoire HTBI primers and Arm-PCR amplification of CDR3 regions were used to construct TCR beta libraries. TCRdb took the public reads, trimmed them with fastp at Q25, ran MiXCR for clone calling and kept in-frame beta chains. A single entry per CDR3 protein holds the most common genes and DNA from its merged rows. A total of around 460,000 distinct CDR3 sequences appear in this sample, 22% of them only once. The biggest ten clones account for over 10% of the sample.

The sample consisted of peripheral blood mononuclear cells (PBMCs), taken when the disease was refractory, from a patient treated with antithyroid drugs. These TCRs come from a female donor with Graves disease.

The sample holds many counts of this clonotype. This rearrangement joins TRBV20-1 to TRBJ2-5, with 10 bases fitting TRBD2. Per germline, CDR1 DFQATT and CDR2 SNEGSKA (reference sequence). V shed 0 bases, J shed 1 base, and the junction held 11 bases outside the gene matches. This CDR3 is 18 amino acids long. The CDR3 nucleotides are TGCAGTGCTAGAGATTGGGGGAAGGGACTAGCGTCCCAAGAGACCCAGTACTTC. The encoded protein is CSARDWGKGLASQETQYF.

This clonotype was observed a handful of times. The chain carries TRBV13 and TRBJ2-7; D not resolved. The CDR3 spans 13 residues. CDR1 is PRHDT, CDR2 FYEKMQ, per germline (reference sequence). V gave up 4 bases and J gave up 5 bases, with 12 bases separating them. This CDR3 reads CASSSGLLNEQYF. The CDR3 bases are TGTGCCAGCAGCTCCGGCCTTTTAAACGAGCAGTACTTC.